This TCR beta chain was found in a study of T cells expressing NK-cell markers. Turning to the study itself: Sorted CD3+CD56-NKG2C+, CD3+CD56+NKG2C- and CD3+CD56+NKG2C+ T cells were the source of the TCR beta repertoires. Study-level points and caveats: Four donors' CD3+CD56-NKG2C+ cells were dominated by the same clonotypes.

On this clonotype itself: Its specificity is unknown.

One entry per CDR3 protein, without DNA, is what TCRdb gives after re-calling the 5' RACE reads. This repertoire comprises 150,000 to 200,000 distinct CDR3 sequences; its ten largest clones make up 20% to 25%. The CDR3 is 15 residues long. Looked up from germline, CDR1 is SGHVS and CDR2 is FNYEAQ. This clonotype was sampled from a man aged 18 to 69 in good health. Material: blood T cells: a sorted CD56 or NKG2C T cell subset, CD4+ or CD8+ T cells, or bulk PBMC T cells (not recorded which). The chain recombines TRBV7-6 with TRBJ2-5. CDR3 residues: CASSLAGSFQETQYF.